Listed here are 9 T cell receptor beta chains from one sample, sequenced in a study of neurological immune-mediated disorders (dated by TCRdb to about 2019). Receptor amplification or capture employed 5' RACE. Data came from an Illumina HiSeq 2500. TCRdb ran its own pipeline on the public reads, namely fastp trimming at Q25 and MiXCR clone calling, and kept in-frame beta chains. Every entry covers one CDR3 protein and lists the most common genes and DNA from its rows. This sample holds fewer than 85,000 distinct CDR3 sequences; less than 5.5% were observed only once. The ten largest clones add up to around 2.2% of the sample. Source material: PBMCs. These receptors originate from a woman younger than 45 with multiple sclerosis.

This clonotype appeared many times. This chain connects TRBV10-2 to TRBJ2-5; weak D call: TRBD2 (6 bases). This CDR3 region has 14 residues. Germline CDR1 and CDR2: WSHSY and SAAADI. The ends were cut back, 5 bases at V and 5 bases at J, with 15 bases in the middle. The CDR3 here is CASSSRAGRETQYF. The CDR3 DNA reads as TGCGCCAGCAGTTCCCGGGCGGGGCGGGAGACCCAGTACTTC.

The sample holds many counts of this clonotype. The genes are TRBV5-1 and TRBJ1-6; D gene unclear. The CDR3 runs 13 residues. Germline lookup yields CDR1 SGHRS and CDR2 YFSETQ. Between the trimmed V and J ends, which lost 4 bases and 7 bases, there was a span of 9 bases. CDR3 nucleotides: TGCGCCAGCAGCCTCAGCCTGAATTCACCCCTCCACTTT. Translating it yields CASSLSLNSPLHF.

This clonotype was recorded many times. The V gene is TRBV7-9, the J gene TRBJ2-2; D is perhaps TRBD1 (5 bases). CDR1 and CDR2 (germline): SEHNR, FQNEAQ (reference sequence). V was shortened by 5 bases and J by 0 bases, with 10 bases between the two germline ends. The CDR3 sequence is 15 residues long. The CDR3 DNA follows: TGTGCCAGCAGCCCACAGGATACGAACACCGGGGAGCTGTTTTTT. Protein product: CASSPQDTNTGELFF.

In its sample, this clonotype was seen many times. The V and J genes are TRBV28 and TRBJ2-7; 7 bases agree with TRBD2. Trimming cost V 2 bases and J 3 bases; bases outside gene matches: 4. The CDR3 is made up of 14 amino acids. Germline V CDR1 and CDR2: MDHEN, SYDVKM. CDR3 amino acids: CASSLPAGNYEQYF. DNA of the CDR3: TGTGCCAGCAGTTTACCAGCGGGAAACTACGAGCAGTACTTC.

This clonotype was seen many times. The chain combines TRBV20-1 with TRBJ2-3; D is possibly TRBD1 or TRBD2 (5 bases each). Trimming stripped 0 bases from V and 3 bases from J, with 19 bases between. The CDR3 spans 17 residues. Germline CDR1 DFQATT, CDR2 SNEGSKA (reference sequence). The CDR3 is CSARDLGTARMTDTQYF. Written as DNA, the CDR3 is TGCAGTGCTAGAGATCTCGGGACGGCCCGGATGACAGATACGCAGTATTTT.

Many counts were recorded for this clonotype. The genes are TRBV18 and TRBJ2-6; 9 nucleotides align to TRBD1. The CDR3 contains 20 residues. The germline CDR1 and CDR2 sequences are KGHSH and LQKENI. V lost 0 bases and J lost 0; bases outside the gene matches: 9. The CDR3 sequence: CASSPPNRGPLSSGANVLTF. In DNA form, the CDR3 reads TGTGCCAGCTCACCACCCAACAGGGGGCCATTAAGCTCTGGGGCCAACGTCCTGACTTTC.

This clonotype came up many times. V usage is TRBV3-1 and J usage is TRBJ1-6, with no clear D. The CDR3 consists of 12 residues. The V end was cut by 2 bases, the J end by 10 bases, with 6 bases between. Germline V lookup: CDR1 LGHDT, CDR2 YNNKEL (reference sequence). CDR3 bases: TGTGCCAGCAGCCAAAGACCCTCACCCCTCCACTTT. It encodes CASSQRPSPLHF.

This clonotype was detected only a few times. This sequence joins TRBV24-1 and TRBJ2-3; 7 bases fit TRBD1. The CDR3 has 12 amino acids. Trimming at V came to 9 bases and at J to 3 bases, leaving 2 bases not matched to a gene. CDR1 and CDR2 from the germline V gene are KGHDR and SFDVKD. CDR3 DNA: TGTGCCACCGAGGGACAGACAGATACGCAGTATTTT. Translation gives CATEGQTDTQYF.

J is TRBJ1-3 and V is TRBV7-6; D is undetermined. This CDR3 region has 12 residues. Germline assignment: CDR1 SGHVS and CDR2 FNYEAQ. Trimming pared 5 bases from V and 9 bases from J, leaving 11 bases between. The DNA for the CDR3 is TGTGCCAGCAGCCCACTTAAGGGCACCATATATTTT. Amino acid sequence: CASSPLKGTIYF.